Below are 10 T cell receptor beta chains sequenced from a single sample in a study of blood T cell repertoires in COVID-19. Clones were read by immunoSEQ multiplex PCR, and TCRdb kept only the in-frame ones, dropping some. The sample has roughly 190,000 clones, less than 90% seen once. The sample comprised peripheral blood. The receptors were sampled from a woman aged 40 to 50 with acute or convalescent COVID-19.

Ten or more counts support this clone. As DNA, the CDR3 is TGTGCCAGCATATCGCGCGATCCGAGTCGGAGGGAAGCTTTCTTT. Translation gives CASISRDPSRREAFF. J is TRBJ1-1 and V is TRBV2; D is unclear. V lost 7 bases to trimming and J lost 8 bases, with 23 bases between them. Germline V CDR1 and CDR2: SNHLY, FYNNEI. This CDR3 contains 15 residues.

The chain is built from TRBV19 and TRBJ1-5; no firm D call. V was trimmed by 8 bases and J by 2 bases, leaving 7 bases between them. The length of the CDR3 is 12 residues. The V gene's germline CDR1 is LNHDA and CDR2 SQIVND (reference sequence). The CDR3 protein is CASAMGNQPQHF. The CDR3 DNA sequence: TGTGCCAGTGCTATGGGCAATCAGCCCCAGCATTTT.

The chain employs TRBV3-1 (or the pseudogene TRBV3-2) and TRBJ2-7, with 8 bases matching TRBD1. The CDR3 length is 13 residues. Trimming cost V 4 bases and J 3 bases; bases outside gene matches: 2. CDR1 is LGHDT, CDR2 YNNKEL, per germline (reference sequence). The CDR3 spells CASSLGQGYEQYF. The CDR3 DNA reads TGTGCCAGCAGCCTCGGACAGGGCTACGAGCAGTACTTC.

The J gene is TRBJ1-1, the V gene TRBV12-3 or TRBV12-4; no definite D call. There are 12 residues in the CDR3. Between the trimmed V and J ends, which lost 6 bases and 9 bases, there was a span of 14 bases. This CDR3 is CASSPDSVQAFF. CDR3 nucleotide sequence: TGTGCCAGCAGCCCAGACTCAGTTCAAGCTTTCTTT.

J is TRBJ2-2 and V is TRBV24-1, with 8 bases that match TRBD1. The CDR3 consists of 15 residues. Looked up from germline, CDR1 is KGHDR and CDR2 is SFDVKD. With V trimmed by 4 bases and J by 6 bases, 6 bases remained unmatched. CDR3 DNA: TGTGCCACCAGTGACCTCGGACAGGGCCCCGGGGAGCTGTTTTTT. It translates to CATSDLGQGPGELFF.

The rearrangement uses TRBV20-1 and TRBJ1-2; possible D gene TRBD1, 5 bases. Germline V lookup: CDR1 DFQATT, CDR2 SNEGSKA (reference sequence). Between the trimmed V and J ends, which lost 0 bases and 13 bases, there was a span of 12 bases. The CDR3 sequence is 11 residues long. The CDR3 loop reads CSAREVRVGTF. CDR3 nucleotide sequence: TGCAGTGCTAGAGAGGTCAGGGTCGGCACCTTC.

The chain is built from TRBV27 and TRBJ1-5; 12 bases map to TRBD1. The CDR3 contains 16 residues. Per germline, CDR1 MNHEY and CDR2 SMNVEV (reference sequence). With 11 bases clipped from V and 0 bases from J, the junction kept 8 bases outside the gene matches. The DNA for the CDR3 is TGTGCCTACCCGGGACAGGGGGCTCATAGCAATCAGCCCCAGCATTTT. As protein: CAYPGQGAHSNQPQHF.

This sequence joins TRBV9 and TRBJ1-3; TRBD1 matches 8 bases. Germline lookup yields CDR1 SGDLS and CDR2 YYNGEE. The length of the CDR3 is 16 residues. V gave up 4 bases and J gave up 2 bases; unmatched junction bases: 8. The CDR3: CASSLRTGSPGNTIYF. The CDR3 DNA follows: TGTGCCAGCAGCCTTCGGACAGGGTCTCCTGGAAACACCATATATTTT.

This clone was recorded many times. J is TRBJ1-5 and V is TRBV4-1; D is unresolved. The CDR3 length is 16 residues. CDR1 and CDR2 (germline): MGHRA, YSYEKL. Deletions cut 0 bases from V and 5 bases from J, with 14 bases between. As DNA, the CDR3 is TGCGCCAGCAGCCAAGACGGGGTCGCTGGAGATCAGCCCCAGCATTTT. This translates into CASSQDGVAGDQPQHF.

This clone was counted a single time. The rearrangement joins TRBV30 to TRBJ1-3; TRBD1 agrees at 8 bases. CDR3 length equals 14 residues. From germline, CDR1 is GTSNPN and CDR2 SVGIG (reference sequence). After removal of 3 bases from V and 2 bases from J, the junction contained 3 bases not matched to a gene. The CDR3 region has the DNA TGTGCCTGGAGCCCGACAGGGGCTGGAAACACCATATATTTT. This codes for CAWSPTGAGNTIYF. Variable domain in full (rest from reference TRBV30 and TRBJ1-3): SQTIHQWPATLVQPVGSPLSLECTVEGTSNPNLYWYRQAAGRGLQLLFYSVGIGQISSEVPQNLSASRPQDRQFILSSKKLLLSDSGFYLCAWSPTGAGNTIYFGEGSWLTVV.